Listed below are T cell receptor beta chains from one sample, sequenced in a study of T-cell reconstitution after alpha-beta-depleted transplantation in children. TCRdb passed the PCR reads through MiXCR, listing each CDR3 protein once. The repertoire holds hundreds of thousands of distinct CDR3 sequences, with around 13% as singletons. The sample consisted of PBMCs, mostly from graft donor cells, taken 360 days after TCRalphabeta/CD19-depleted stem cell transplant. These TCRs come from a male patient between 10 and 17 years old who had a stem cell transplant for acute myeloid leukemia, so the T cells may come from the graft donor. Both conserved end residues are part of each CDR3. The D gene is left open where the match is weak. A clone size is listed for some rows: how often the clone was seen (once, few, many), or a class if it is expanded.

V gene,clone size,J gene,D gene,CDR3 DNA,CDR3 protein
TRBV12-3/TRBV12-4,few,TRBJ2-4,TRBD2,TGTGCCAGCAGTCCGGGACTAGCGAACGGAAACATTCAGTACTTC,CASSPGLANGNIQYF
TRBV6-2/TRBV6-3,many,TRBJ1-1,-,TGTGCCAGCAATAGACTGGATCAGAACACTGAAGCTTTCTTT,CASNRLDQNTEAFF
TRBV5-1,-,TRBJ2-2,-,TGCGCCAGCAGCTTTACTATCGGACTATTCTCCGGGGAGCTGTTTTTT,CASSFTIGLFSGELFF
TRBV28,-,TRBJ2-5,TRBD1,TGTGCCAGCAGCCCAGGGGGATCCCAAGAGACCCAGTACTTC,CASSPGGSQETQYF
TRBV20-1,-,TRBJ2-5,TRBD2,TGCAGTGCTAGATCTTCAAGCGGGAGAAGGGAGACCCAGTACTTC,CSARSSSGRRETQYF
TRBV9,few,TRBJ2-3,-,TGTGCCAGCAGCGTTCTAGGGGGAGAGACCACAGATACGCAGTATTTT,CASSVLGGETTDTQYF
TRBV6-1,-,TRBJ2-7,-,TGTGCCAGCAGTGCTCGAATGTGGGCCTACGAGCAGTACTTC,CASSARMWAYEQYF
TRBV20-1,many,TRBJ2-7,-,TGCAGTGCTAGAGATGTAAAGGGGCGGTACGAGCAGTACTTC,CSARDVKGRYEQYF
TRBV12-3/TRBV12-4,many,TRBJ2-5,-,TGTGCCAGCAGCCGGTATGGCGAGACCCAGTACTTC,CASSRYGETQYF
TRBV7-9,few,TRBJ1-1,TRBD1,TGTGCCAGCAGCCACGACGTGGGACAGCCAAGCACTGAAGCTTTCTTT,CASSHDVGQPSTEAFF
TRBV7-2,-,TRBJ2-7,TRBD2,TGTGCCAGCAGCGGACTAGCCCACTACGAGCAGTACTTC,CASSGLAHYEQYF
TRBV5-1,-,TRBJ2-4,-,TGCGCCAGCAGCTTGGGGCAGGGAACCAAAAACATTCAGTACTTC,CASSLGQGTKNIQYF
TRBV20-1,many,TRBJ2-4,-,TGCAGTGCTAGAGATTATGGTTCCCCGGACATTCAGTACTTC,CSARDYGSPDIQYF
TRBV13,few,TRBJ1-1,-,TGTGCCAGCAGCTGGAGAGGTGGGGGGCCAATGAACACTGAAGCTTTCTTT,CASSWRGGGPMNTEAFF
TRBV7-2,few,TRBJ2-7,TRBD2,TGTGCCAGCAGCTTAAGGGGACTAGCGGTTCCCTACGAGCAGTACTTC,CASSLRGLAVPYEQYF